These 27 T cell receptor beta chains were sequenced from one sample in a study of T cell repertoires in cytomegalovirus infection (dated by TCRdb to between 2019 and 2020). Their antigens remain unidentified. TCRdb shows the sequencer as Illumina HiSeq 1500. The public sequencing data were trimmed at Q25 with fastp and processed into clonotypes with MiXCR by TCRdb, which kept only in-frame beta chains. Entries that share a CDR3 protein sequence are merged under the most common genes and DNA. The table for this sample lists 340,000 or so distinct CDR3 sequences; around 25% of them were counted only once. Clones ranked in the top ten supply roughly 15% of the sample. Read against the paper, the sample's treatment or condition label means: in vitro stimulation with specific CMV peptide epitopes to enrich CMV-specific T cells. Specimen: cultured PBMCs, collected from culture after CMV antigen stimulation. Every receptor here comes from a human donor in good health (CMV status not recorded). Some clones in this sample may be carry-over from other donors' samples.

Turning to this clonotype: A read error is possible here, since a much larger clone lies one base away. The chain employs TRBV7-2 and TRBJ2-6; 8 bases are shared with TRBD1. This CDR3 has 18 amino acids. V dropped 3 bases and J dropped 5; count of bases not matched to a gene: 12. CDR1 is SGHTA and CDR2 is FQGNSA in the germline V gene. CDR3 nucleotide sequence: TGTGCCAGCAGCTTGGGTGGCAGGGGGCTAGCTTGGGCCAACGTCCTGACTTTC. It yields the protein CASSLGGRGLAWANVLTF.

Comment on this clonotype: A much larger clone lies one base from this, so it may be a read error. V usage is TRBV7-2 and J usage is TRBJ2-7; D may correspond to TRBD1 or TRBD2 (5 bases each). Germline V gene lookup returns CDR1 SGHTA and CDR2 FQGNSA. The CDR3 runs 13 residues. The CDR3 nucleotides read TGTGCCAACAGCCCCGTGGCAGGGACCGAGCAGTACGTC. As protein: CANSPVAGTEQYV.

The chain links TRBV28 to TRBJ1-2; D possibly corresponds to TRBD1 (5 bases). Per the germline V gene, CDR1 is MDHEN and CDR2 is SYDVKM. V was pared by 6 bases and J by 5 bases, with 10 bases between. The CDR3 contains 12 residues. Written as DNA, the CDR3 is TGTGCCAGCAGCTCGACAGAGTATGGCTACACCTTC. Translated, it gives CASSSTEYGYTF.

The J gene is TRBJ1-3, the V gene TRBV12-3 or TRBV12-4, with a tentative D call TRBD1 (5 bases). Between the trimmed V and J ends, which lost 3 bases and 4 bases, there was a span of 19 bases. The CDR3 is 17 amino acids. CDR3 in amino acids: CASSFKGYRNSGNTIYF. The CDR3 region has the DNA TGTGCCAGCAGTTTTAAAGGGTACAGGAATTCAGGAAACACCATATATTTT.

This clonotype was found many times. The chain recombines TRBV7-2 with TRBJ1-5; weak D call: TRBD1 (6 bases). V dropped 0 bases and J dropped 7 bases, with 10 bases sitting between them. The CDR3 length is 14 residues. From germline, CDR1 is SGHTA and CDR2 FQGNSA. For the CDR3, the DNA is TGTGCCAGCAGCTTAGCAGGGGGGAGCCAGCCCCAGCATTTT. It yields the protein CASSLAGGSQPQHF.

The V call is TRBV19, the J call TRBJ2-7; TRBD1 aligns across 9 bases. The germline V gene encodes CDR1 LNHDA and CDR2 SQIVND (reference sequence). V lost 5 bases to trimming and J lost 2 bases; unmatched junction nucleotides: 13. The CDR3 sequence is 17 residues long. CDR3 residues: CASSGPAWDRATYEQYF. In nucleotides, the CDR3 is TGTGCCAGTAGTGGCCCCGCCTGGGACAGGGCAACCTACGAGCAGTACTTC.

This chain connects TRBV4-3 to TRBJ1-6; D not resolved. Germline CDR1 is LGHNA and CDR2 is YSLEER. The V gene lost 0 bases and the J gene lost 14 bases, with 11 bases spanning the gap. CDR3 size: 13 residues. CDR3 sequence: CASSQDRRTALHF. The CDR3 bases are TGCGCCAGCAGCCAAGATCGGCGGACGGCCCTCCACTTT.

This clonotype was picked up many times. The J gene is TRBJ2-5, the V gene TRBV24-1; 7 bases are a match to TRBD1. Per germline, CDR1 KGHDR and CDR2 SFDVKD. The CDR3 spans 15 residues. Trimming removed 5 bases from V and 2 bases from J; junction bases left unmatched: 7. The CDR3: CATSAATGPQETQYF. CDR3 in DNA: TGTGCCACCAGTGCCGCGACAGGGCCTCAAGAGACCCAGTACTTC.

The chain links TRBV19 to TRBJ2-3, with TRBD1 matching over 7 bases. V lost 5 bases, J lost 0 bases, and 5 bases stayed unmatched. Germline V lookup: CDR1 LNHDA, CDR2 SQIVND (reference sequence). The CDR3 spans 15 residues. CDR3 coding DNA: TGTGCCAGTAGTGCGACAGGGTCGAGCACAGATACGCAGTATTTT. The encoded protein is CASSATGSSTDTQYF.

This clonotype was recorded at least ten times. The J gene is TRBJ1-2, the V gene TRBV7-9; 9 bases are a match to TRBD1. CDR1 and CDR2 from the germline V gene are SEHNR and FQNEAQ (reference sequence). The CDR3 has 15 amino acids. V was pared by 5 bases and J by 7 bases, with 11 bases of the junction left unmatched. The CDR3 nucleotides are TGTGCCAGCAGCCTGTGGGACAGGGTCCCCTTTGGCTACACCTTC. Its translation is CASSLWDRVPFGYTF.

The V gene is TRBV12-3 or TRBV12-4, the J gene TRBJ1-1; no firm D call. Between the trimmed V and J ends, which lost 7 bases and 2 bases, there was a span of 14 bases. There are 14 residues in the CDR3. CDR3 residues: CASKPLRENTEAFF. CDR3 bases: TGTGCCAGCAAACCCCTTCGGGAAAACACTGAAGCTTTCTTT.

This clonotype turned up a few times. V and J are TRBV7-8 and TRBJ2-5; D possibly corresponds to TRBD2 (6 bases). The CDR3 is 15 residues long. V was pared by 5 bases and J by 1 base, with 14 bases between. Germline CDR1 and CDR2: SGHVS and FQNEAQ. CDR3 region: CASSLGTAVQETQYF. The CDR3 DNA reads TGTGCCAGCAGCCTCGGGACTGCCGTCCAAGAGACCCAGTACTTC. Full variable domain (outside the CDR3, taken from reference TRBV7-8 and TRBJ2-5): GAGVSQSPRYKVAKRGQDVALRCDPISGHVSLFWYQQALGQGPEFLTYFQNEAQLDKSGLPSDRFFAERPEGSVSTLKIQRTQQEDSAVYLCASSLGTAVQETQYFGPGTRLLVL.

The V call is TRBV15, the J call TRBJ1-2, with no clear D. Germline V lookup: CDR1 LNHNV, CDR2 YYDKDF (reference sequence). CDR3 length: 13 amino acids. The V end lost 5 bases, the J end lost 3 bases, and 10 bases lay between the germline ends. This CDR3 reads CATSRGLDYGYTF. CDR3 nucleotides: TGTGCCACCAGCCGAGGTTTGGACTATGGCTACACCTTC.

This chain joins TRBV19 and TRBJ2-1, with TRBD2 identical over 11 bases. J lost 2 bases, V lost 7 bases, and 1 base had no gene match. The germline gives CDR1 LNHDA, CDR2 SQIVND (reference sequence). The CDR3 spans 14 residues. CDR3 loop: CASMGLAAYNEQFF. The CDR3 DNA sequence: TGTGCCAGTATGGGACTAGCGGCCTACAATGAGCAGTTCTTC. Using reference TRBV19 and TRBJ2-1 for the parts outside the CDR3, the full variable domain is DGGITQSPKYLFRKEGQNVTLSCEQNLNHDAMYWYRQDPGQGLRLIYYSQIVNDFQKGDIAEGYSVSREKKESFPLTVTSAQKNPTAFYLCASMGLAAYNEQFFGPGTRLTVL.

This clonotype was recorded a few times. The V call is TRBV19, the J call TRBJ2-1, with unresolved D. The CDR3 totals 13 residues. Trimming pared 7 bases from V and 9 bases from J, leaving 16 bases between. Germline loops: CDR1 LNHDA, CDR2 SQIVND (reference sequence). As DNA, the CDR3 is TGTGCCAGTACCCCTACCCACTCAAGTGAGCAGTTCTTC. Translated: CASTPTHSSEQFF. The full variable domain, completed using reference TRBV19 and TRBJ2-1, is DGGITQSPKYLFRKEGQNVTLSCEQNLNHDAMYWYRQDPGQGLRLIYYSQIVNDFQKGDIAEGYSVSREKKESFPLTVTSAQKNPTAFYLCASTPTHSSEQFFGPGTRLTVL.

CDR3 DNA sequence: TGTGCCAGCAGGAGGAATGCGGGGGCGCGCAATCAGCCCCAGCATTTT. This codes for CASRRNAGARNQPQHF. The chain carries TRBV6-2 or TRBV6-3 and TRBJ1-5; a possible D gene is TRBD1 (6 bases). Trimming removed 6 bases from V and 2 bases from J, with 17 bases in between. The CDR3 runs to 16 residues. Germline assignment: CDR1 MNHEY and CDR2 SVGEGT.

The V call is TRBV5-4, the J call TRBJ2-2, with 9 bases aligning to TRBD2. V lost 0 bases to trimming and J lost 4 bases; unmatched junction nucleotides: 7. In germline, CDR1 is SGHNT, CDR2 YYREEE (reference sequence). The CDR3 is 17 residues long. The CDR3 region has the DNA TGTGCCAGCAGCTTGGCGGGTGTTAGCGGGGGCACCGGGGAGCTGTTTTTT. Translating it yields CASSLAGVSGGTGELFF.

This clonotype was observed a handful of times. This sequence joins TRBV24-1 and TRBJ2-2, with unresolved D. Deletions cut 4 bases from V and 6 bases from J, with 20 bases between. Germline-derived CDR1 and CDR2 are KGHDR and SFDVKD. The CDR3 is 17 amino acids. The CDR3 DNA reads TGTGCCACCAGTGACCCCTCTAATGGACCGTCATCCGGGGAGCTGTTTTTT. Translated, it gives CATSDPSNGPSSGELFF.

A few counts support this clonotype. The chain carries TRBV9 and TRBJ2-2; 9 nucleotides match TRBD2. Trimming cost V 4 bases and J 1 base; bases outside gene matches: 5. The CDR3 length is 16 residues. The V gene's germline CDR1 is SGDLS and CDR2 YYNGEE. For the CDR3, the DNA is TGTGCCAGCAGCCTCAGGACTAGCGTGAACACCGGGGAGCTGTTTTTT. Translated, it gives CASSLRTSVNTGELFF. Filled out from reference TRBV9 and TRBJ2-2, the complete variable domain reads DSGVTQTPKHLITATGQRVTLRCSPRSGDLSVYWYQQSLDQGLQFLIQYYNGEERAKGNILERFSAQQFPDLHSELNLSSLELGDSALYFCASSLRTSVNTGELFFGEGSRLTVL.

This clonotype was detected many times. The V call is TRBV7-2, the J call TRBJ1-2, with 8 nucleotides matching TRBD1. Trimming removed 9 bases from V and 0 bases from J; junction bases left unmatched: 3. The CDR3 has 13 amino acids. CDR1 is SGHTA and CDR2 is FQGNSA in the germline V gene. As DNA, the CDR3 is TGTGCCAGTGGACAGGGCTCTAACTATGGCTACACCTTC. The encoded protein is CASGQGSNYGYTF.

This clonotype appeared a few times. DNA of the CDR3: TGCAGTGCTAGAGATTGGGGAGGAGAGAACACTGAAGCTTTCTTT. Translating gives CSARDWGGENTEAFF. The chain is built from TRBV20-1 and TRBJ1-1, with unresolved D. Trimming removed 0 bases from V and 1 base from J, with 12 bases in between. Germline V gives CDR1 DFQATT, CDR2 SNEGSKA (reference sequence). This CDR3 is built from 15 residues.

In this sample, this clonotype turned up a few times. J is TRBJ2-7 and V is TRBV10-3; 12 nucleotides match TRBD2. V dropped 10 bases and J dropped 4; count of bases not matched to a gene: 5. Looked up from germline, CDR1 is ENHRY and CDR2 is SYGVKD. The length of the CDR3 is 13 residues. The CDR3 protein is CATRTSGAYEQYV. CDR3 coding DNA: TGTGCCACCCGGACTAGCGGGGCATACGAGCAGTACGTC.

V usage is TRBV6-2 or TRBV6-3 and J usage is TRBJ2-5, with D perhaps TRBD1 (6 bases). Per the germline V gene, CDR1 is MNHEY and CDR2 is SVGEGT. V gave up 8 bases and J gave up 4 bases, with 17 bases separating them. The CDR3 loop spans 14 amino acids. Here the CDR3 DNA reads TGTGCCAGCCTCCCCAGGGGAGCCGGAGAGACCCAGTACTTC. Translated: CASLPRGAGETQYF.

Only a few counts were recorded for this clonotype. In nucleotides, the CDR3 is TGTGCCAGCAGCGGAAATTCAGGGACTGAAGCTTTCTTT. Its translation is CASSGNSGTEAFF. This chain links TRBV11-3 with TRBJ1-1, with a possible D match to TRBD1 (5 bases). The CDR3 totals 13 residues. Germline V lookup: CDR1 SGHNT, CDR2 YENEEA. With 5 bases removed from V and 5 bases from J, the gap between germline ends came to 12 bases.

The rearrangement links TRBV13 to TRBJ2-7; 8 bases agree with TRBD1. CDR1 PRHDT and CDR2 FYEKMQ come from the germline V gene (reference sequence). Trimming removed 8 bases from V and 4 bases from J; junction bases left unmatched: 10. The CDR3 runs 14 residues. The CDR3 DNA reads as TGTGCCAGCGAGAGGGCAGGGGGCGCGTACGAGCAGTACTTC. Amino acid sequence: CASERAGGAYEQYF.

The V call is TRBV6-8, the J call TRBJ1-5; D is perhaps TRBD1 (5 bases). CDR3 length: 15 amino acids. Per the germline V gene, CDR1 is MNHGY and CDR2 is SAAAGT. V lost 8 bases and J 2 bases, leaving 16 bases between the germline ends. The CDR3 region has the DNA TGTGCCAGCGGAAAAGGGGAGTATGGCAATCAGCCCCAGCATTTT. Protein product: CASGKGEYGNQPQHF.

The chain is built from TRBV19 and TRBJ2-5; 9 bases line up with TRBD2. The CDR3 consists of 15 residues. J gave up 2 bases and V 3 bases, and 4 bases lay outside the gene matches. CDR1 and CDR2 (germline): LNHDA, SQIVND (reference sequence). As DNA, the CDR3 is TGTGCCAGTAGTATGGTTGCGGGAGGGCAAGAGACCCAGTACTTC. Its protein product is CASSMVAGGQETQYF.